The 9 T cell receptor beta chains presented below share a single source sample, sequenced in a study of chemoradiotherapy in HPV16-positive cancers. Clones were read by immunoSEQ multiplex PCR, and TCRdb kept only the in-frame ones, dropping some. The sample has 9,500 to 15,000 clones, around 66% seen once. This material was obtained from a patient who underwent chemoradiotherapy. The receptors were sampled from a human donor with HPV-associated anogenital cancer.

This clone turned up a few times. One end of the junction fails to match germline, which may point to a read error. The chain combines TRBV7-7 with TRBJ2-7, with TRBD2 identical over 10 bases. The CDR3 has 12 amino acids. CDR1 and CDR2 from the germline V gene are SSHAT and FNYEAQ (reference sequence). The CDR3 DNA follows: TGTGCTAGCAGCTTAGCGGGGGGAGAGCAGTACTTC. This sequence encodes CASSLAGGEQYF. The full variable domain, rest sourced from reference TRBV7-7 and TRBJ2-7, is GAGVSQSPRYKVTKRGQDVTLRCDPISSHATLYWYQQALGQGPEFLTYFNYEAQPDKSGLPSDRFSAERPEGSISTLTIQRTEQRDSAMYRCASSLAGGEQYFGPGTRLTVT.

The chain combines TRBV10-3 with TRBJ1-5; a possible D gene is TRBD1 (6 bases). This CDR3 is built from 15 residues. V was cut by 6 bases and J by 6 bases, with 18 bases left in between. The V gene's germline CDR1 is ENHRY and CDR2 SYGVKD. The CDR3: CAISGTGSAGQPQHF. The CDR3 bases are TGTGCCATCAGCGGTACAGGGTCGGCCGGTCAGCCCCAGCATTTT.

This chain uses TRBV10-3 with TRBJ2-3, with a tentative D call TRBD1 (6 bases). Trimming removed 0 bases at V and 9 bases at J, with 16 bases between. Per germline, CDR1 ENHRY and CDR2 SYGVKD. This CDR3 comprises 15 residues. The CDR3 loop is CAISESRPLGATQYF. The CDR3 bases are TGTGCCATCAGTGAGTCGAGGCCCCTGGGGGCAACGCAGTATTTT.

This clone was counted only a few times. CDR3 residues: CASSTQGYGYTF. The CDR3 region has the DNA TGTGCCAGCAGCACTCAGGGGTATGGCTACACCTTC. The genes are TRBV11-2 and TRBJ1-2, with TRBD1 as a possible D gene (6 bases). Trimming took 5 bases from V and 5 from J, leaving 9 bases between them. Looked up from germline, CDR1 is SGHAT and CDR2 is FQNNGV. The CDR3 sequence is 12 residues long.

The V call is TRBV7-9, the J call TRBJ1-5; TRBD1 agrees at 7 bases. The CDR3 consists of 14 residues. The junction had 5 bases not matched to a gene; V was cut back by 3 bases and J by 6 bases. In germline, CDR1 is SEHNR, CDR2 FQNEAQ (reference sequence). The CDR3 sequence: CASSFGQDGQPQHF. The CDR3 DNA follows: TGTGCCAGCAGCTTCGGACAGGACGGTCAGCCCCAGCATTTT.

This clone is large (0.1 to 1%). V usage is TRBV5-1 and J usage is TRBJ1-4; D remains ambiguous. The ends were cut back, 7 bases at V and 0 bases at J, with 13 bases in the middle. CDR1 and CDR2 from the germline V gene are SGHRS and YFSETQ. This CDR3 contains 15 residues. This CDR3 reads CASRVQSATNEKLFF. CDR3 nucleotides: TGCGCCAGCCGGGTGCAATCTGCAACTAATGAAAAACTGTTTTTT.

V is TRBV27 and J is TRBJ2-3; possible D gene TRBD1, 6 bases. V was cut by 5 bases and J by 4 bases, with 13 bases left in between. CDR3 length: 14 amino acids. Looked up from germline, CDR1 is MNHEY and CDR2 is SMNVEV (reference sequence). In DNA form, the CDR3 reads TGTGCCAGCAGTCTTAGGACAGACGCAGATACGCAGTATTTT. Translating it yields CASSLRTDADTQYF.

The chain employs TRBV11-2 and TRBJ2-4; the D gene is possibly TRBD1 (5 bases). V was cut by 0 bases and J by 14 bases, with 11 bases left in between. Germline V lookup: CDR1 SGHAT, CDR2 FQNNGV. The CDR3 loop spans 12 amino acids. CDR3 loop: CASSLDRRVEYF. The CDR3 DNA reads TGTGCCAGCAGCTTAGATCGCAGGGTAGAGTACTTC.

DNA of the CDR3: TGTGCCAGCAGCTTAAAGGCAGGGGCGAACTATGGCTACACCTTC. Translation: CASSLKAGANYGYTF. This chain joins TRBV7-3 and TRBJ1-2, with a weak D call TRBD1 (6 bases). CDR1 SGHTA and CDR2 FQGTGA come from the germline V gene. The ends were cut back, 1 base at V and 2 bases at J, with 11 bases in the middle. The CDR3 loop spans 15 amino acids.